This note documents a single T cell receptor (beta chain) sequence. This clone's antigen is unknown. One base away there is no much larger clone; base qualities are not given. This sample is part of a study of T cells in Graves' hyperthyroidism and ophthalmopathy (dated by TCRdb to about 2019). Some background on the complete study: Peripheral blood samples were taken at the time of initial diagnosis, prior to any treatment. TCR Vbeta CDR3 sequencing of roughly 140 peripheral blood samples (approximately 44 ophthalmopathy, 75 hyperthyroidism and some 17 progressor patients) is reported in the paper. The approximately 100 discovery patients were divided at random into training and test sets in a 7:3 ratio. In addition, the study compared T-cell repertoires in thyroid tissue and in blood from five or six Graves' hyperthyroidism patients. Prospective prediction of ophthalmopathy was tested in an independent validation cohort of some 20 hyperthyroidism patients and some 17 patients who later progressed to ophthalmopathy. A discovery cohort of approximately 100 patients, roughly 43 with Graves' ophthalmopathy and 57 with stable Graves' hyperthyroidism, was used to find distinguishing TCR V-J signatures. Following sampling, methimazole starting at 30 mg daily was given to hyperthyroidism patients, and high-dose intravenous methylprednisolone was given to ophthalmopathy patients.

Broader findings and caveats from the paper: No statistical method was used to fix the sample size in advance, and group allocation was not hidden from the investigators. Most expanded thyroid clonotypes (frequency above 0.001) were also found in blood, which suggests that blood repertoires may mirror thyroid immune responses. Ophthalmopathy was separated from stable hyperthyroidism by a 13 V-J signature model, with over 85% sensitivity and 81% to 82% specificity obtained in cross-validation and 80%/75% obtained in testing. In validation, progression to ophthalmopathy was predicted by the model with around 71% sensitivity and around 76% specificity, a median of about 6 months before onset.

The TCR beta CDR3 regions were amplified from RNA transcripts. A first-round RT-PCR of the TCR CDR3 used the HTBI primer set with the Qiagen OneStep RT-PCR kit. Libraries were constructed in a second round of multiplex PCR, after which size selection and purification were performed. The libraries were sequenced on an Illumina HiSeq2000 using paired-end 100 bp reads. Processing in the source paper ran as follows. SOAPnuke was used to process the raw data, with reads discarded if the reads contained adapters or uncalled bases, had a mean Phred below 15, or lacked an exact constant-primer or identifier match. COPE v1.2.5 was used to merge the high-quality paired reads, and each unique nucleotide sequence was defined as a clonotype. MiTCR v1.1 was used to align clonotypes to the IMGT TRBV, TRBD and TRBJ reference segments. The analysis included only V-J combinations with a frequency above 0.0001, which together covered more than 98% of the repertoires. A TCS score was defined as the ratio between F50 (clonal expansion) and ExV (chaos), using BLOSUM62-based TCRdist between CDR3 peptides within each V-J. Welch's t-statistics and random forest reduced approximately 520 V-J features to under 15, which were used in a naive Bayes classifier (R e1071). TCRdb redid the processing of the public reads, applying fastp at Q25 and MiXCR, and retained in-frame beta chains. Rows matching on CDR3 protein sequence are summarized as one entry with the most common DNA and genes. These V and J calls derive from TCRdb rather than the authors' analysis. The sample table lists around 33,000 distinct CDR3 sequences, around 48% of them with a count of one. Jointly, the top ten make up approximately 6.2% of the sample.

Looking up the germline V gene yields CDR1 SGHRS and CDR2 YFSETQ. The CDR3 holds 15 amino acids from the cysteine to the phenylalanine. Only the CDR3 portion is preserved as DNA: 45 bases, with reading frame beginning at the first base. V has 1 base trimmed and J has 11 bases trimmed; junction bases matching no gene number 12. Hyperthyroidism patients were newly diagnosed, with disease duration under 2 months, and aged 18 to 65 years. Any patient with an uncontrolled infection, another autoimmune disease, pregnancy or lactation was excluded. Diagnoses were established on the basis of clinical symptoms, serum thyroxine and TRAb, thyroid ultrasound, and orbital computed tomography. For progressor patients, blood was drawn at the first diagnosis of hyperthyroidism, before any ophthalmopathy symptoms had appeared. PBMCs were separated from roughly 10 ml of fresh peripheral blood using Ficoll-Paque density gradient centrifugation. Progressor patients were first diagnosed with Graves' hyperthyroidism and then developed ophthalmopathy during follow-up. Trizol reagent was used to extract total RNA, and RNA quality was then checked on an Agilent 2100 Bioanalyzer.

The clonotype was recovered from a woman aged 45-60 years with Graves' hyperthyroidism that later progressed to Graves' ophthalmopathy. The V gene is TRBV5-1 and the J gene is TRBJ2-3, with 8 bases matching TRBD2. Sequencing was performed on blood. The CDR3 protein is CASSLLSGGNNEQYF. The base sequence is TGCGCCAGCAGCTTGTTGTCGGGAGGGAACAATGAGCAGTATTTT.